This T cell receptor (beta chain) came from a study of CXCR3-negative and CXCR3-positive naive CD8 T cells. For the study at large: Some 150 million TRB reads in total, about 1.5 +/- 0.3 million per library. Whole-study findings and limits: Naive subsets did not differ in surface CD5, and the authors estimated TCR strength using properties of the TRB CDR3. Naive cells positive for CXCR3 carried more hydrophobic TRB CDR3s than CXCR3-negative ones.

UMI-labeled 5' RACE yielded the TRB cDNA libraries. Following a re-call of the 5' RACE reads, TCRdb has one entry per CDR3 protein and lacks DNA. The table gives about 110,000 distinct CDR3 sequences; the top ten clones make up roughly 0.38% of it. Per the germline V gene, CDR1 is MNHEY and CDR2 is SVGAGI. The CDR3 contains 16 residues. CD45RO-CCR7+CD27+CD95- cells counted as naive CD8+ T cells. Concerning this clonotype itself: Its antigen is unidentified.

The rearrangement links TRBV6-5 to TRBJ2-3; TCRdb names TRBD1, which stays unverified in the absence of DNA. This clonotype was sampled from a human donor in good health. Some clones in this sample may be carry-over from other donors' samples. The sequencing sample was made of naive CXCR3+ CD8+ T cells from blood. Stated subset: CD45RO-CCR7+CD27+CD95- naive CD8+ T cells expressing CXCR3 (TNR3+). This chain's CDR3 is CASSFGGGATTDTQYF.